Below are 6 T cell receptor beta chains sequenced from a single sample in a study of a mutant IDH1 vaccine in newly diagnosed glioma. TCRdb keeps only in-frame clones here, not all; method: immunoSEQ multiplex PCR. The table has tens of thousands of clones, 80% to 90% seen once. The time point: baseline, week 1 (first vaccination visit). Treatment here: pre-vaccination baseline after standard-of-care therapy. The sample consisted of PBMCs, taken from a glioma patient treated with radiotherapy, temozolomide or both. The receptor set was obtained from a young man with glioma.

The J gene is TRBJ1-5, the V gene TRBV6-1, with TRBD1 as a possible D gene (6 bases). The germline V gene has CDR1 MNHNS and CDR2 SASEGT. This CDR3 is 15 amino acids long. V was cut by 6 bases and J by 6 bases, with 18 bases left in between. The CDR3 nucleotides read TGTGCCAGCAGCTTGACAGGAGCGATAGGTCAGCCCCAGCATTTT. Its protein is CASSLTGAIGQPQHF.

The V and J genes are TRBV7-9 and TRBJ2-2; 10 positions agree with TRBD1. The germline V gene has CDR1 SEHNR and CDR2 FQNEAQ (reference sequence). The V gene end was trimmed by 5 bases and the J gene end by 6 bases; junction bases not matched to a gene: 6. This CDR3 has 15 amino acids. Here the CDR3 reads CASSIRQGASGELFF. The CDR3 bases are TGTGCCAGCAGCATACGACAGGGGGCTTCCGGGGAGCTGTTTTTT. The variable domain in full, with the rest retrieved from reference TRBV7-9 and TRBJ2-2, is DTGVSQNPRHKITKRGQNVTFRCDPISEHNRLYWYRQTLGQGPEFLTYFQNEAQLEKSRLLSDRFSAERPKGSFSTLEIQRTEQGDSAMYLCASSIRQGASGELFFGEGSRLTVL.

The chain joins TRBV28 to TRBJ2-7; D is undetermined. Germline values: CDR1 MDHEN, CDR2 SYDVKM. This CDR3 is 12 amino acids long. With 8 bases removed from V and 0 bases from J, the gap between germline ends came to 8 bases. In DNA, the CDR3 is TGTGCCAGCGGAGAGAGCTCCTACGAGCAGTACTTC. Translating it yields CASGESSYEQYF.

The chain employs TRBV13 and TRBJ1-4; D uncertain. The CDR3 extends over 18 amino acids. Trimming took 5 bases from V and 8 from J, leaving 27 bases between them. The V gene's germline CDR1 is PRHDT and CDR2 FYEKMQ (reference sequence). The CDR3 protein is CASSPDSRAAGATEKLFF. CDR3 bases: TGTGCCAGCAGCCCCGATTCTAGGGCGGCAGGAGCCACCGAAAAACTGTTTTTT.

The chain recombines TRBV6-5 with TRBJ1-1; D is uncertain. CDR3 size: 15 residues. Between the trimmed V and J ends, which lost 1 base and 6 bases, there was a span of 15 bases. Germline values: CDR1 MNHEY, CDR2 SVGAGI. The CDR3 region has the DNA TGTGCCAGCAGTTACTTTGGTAGCGGGCCGTCTGAAGCTTTCTTT. It specifies CASSYFGSGPSEAFF.

The rearrangement uses TRBV6-1 and TRBJ1-1; D not certain. This CDR3 has 15 residues. Germline assignment: CDR1 MNHNS and CDR2 SASEGT. The V and J ends lost 2 bases and 11 bases respectively, with 21 bases between them. The CDR3 spells CASSENIGLTGGAFF. The CDR3 coding sequence is TGTGCCAGCAGTGAAAATATCGGGCTCACCGGAGGGGCTTTCTTT.